This T cell receptor (beta chain) was sequenced in a study of metastatic and nonmetastatic thyroid tumors. Study context: Where malignant and benign thyroid patients were concerned, repertoires were compared across blood and tumor or nodule tissue. Study-level findings and limits: Malignant thyroid tumors reportedly exceeded benign nodules significantly in TCR beta diversity, with the difference appearing in blood and tumor.

Using MiXCR, TCRdb reanalyzed the PCR reads. The sample contains 23,000 or so clones, 28% of which appear only once. Ahead of thyroid surgery, no patient had received treatment of any kind. This clone has only one observation. As yet, its antigen is unknown. One junction end does not reproduce the germline sequence, and a read error may be involved. The receptor was derived from a male donor with papillary thyroid cancer or a benign thyroid nodule (not recorded which). Some clones in this sample may be carry-over from other donors' samples. The sample comprised tumor tissue.

In nucleotides, the CDR3 is TGTGCCAGCAGCTTAGCAGCGACCGTGAGCTCCTACGATCAGTACTTC. Translated, it gives CASSLAATVSSYDQYF. The rearrangement joins TRBV11-1 to TRBJ2-7; D remains unclear. Germline V CDR1 and CDR2: SGHAT, FQDESV (reference sequence). There are 16 residues in the CDR3.